The sample holds many counts of the clone carrying this T cell receptor beta chain. Antigen unknown. This sample was taken from a study of early T cells in non-severe SARS-CoV-2 infection. Overall study results and limits: In VDJdb matching, anti-spike CD8 responses were favored while private and CD4 specificities went missing.

Attachment of unique molecular identifiers to individual cDNA molecules was performed. TCRdb analysed the 5' RACE reads with MiXCR anew, one entry per CDR3 protein. This sample yields tens of thousands of distinct CDR3 sequences, of which less than 5.5% are seen a single time; 13% to 15% belongs to the top ten. This CDR3 comprises 15 residues. Germline V gene lookup returns CDR1 SGHAT and CDR2 FQNNGV. V lost 5 bases to trimming and J lost 6 bases; unmatched junction nucleotides: 13. The V call is TRBV11-2, the J call TRBJ2-7, with 7 bases fitting TRBD1. Specimen: whole blood. The TCR was taken from an adult who was a healthcare worker with PCR-confirmed SARS-CoV-2 infection or an uninfected control (not recorded which). This CDR3 reads CASSMGRGRGSEQYF. The CDR3 DNA follows: TGTGCCAGCAGCATGGGCCGGGGCAGGGGGAGCGAGCAGTACTTC.